This record concerns one T cell receptor beta chain sequence. These data belong to a study of shared clonotypes between healthy human individuals. Some clones are missing from TCRdb's copy, which holds only in-frame ones; the method was immunoSEQ multiplex PCR. Found here are around 2.5 million clones, approximately 93% of them singletons; the top ten hold 0.36%. This sequence originates from a man younger than 30 in good health. Some clones in this sample may be carry-over from other donors' samples. Material: naive CD4+ T cells from PBMCs. Subset: CD45RA+ positively selected.

CDR3 sequence reads: CASSRPLAGLSTDTQYF. For the CDR3, the DNA is TGTGCCAGCAGCCGTCCCCTAGCGGGGCTTAGCACAGATACGCAGTATTTT. The rearrangement links TRBV7-9 to TRBJ2-3, with 9 bases that match TRBD2. The trim removed 5 bases at V and 0 bases at J, leaving 9 bases unmatched. The CDR3 is 17 amino acids. Germline loops: CDR1 SEHNR, CDR2 FQNEAQ (reference sequence).